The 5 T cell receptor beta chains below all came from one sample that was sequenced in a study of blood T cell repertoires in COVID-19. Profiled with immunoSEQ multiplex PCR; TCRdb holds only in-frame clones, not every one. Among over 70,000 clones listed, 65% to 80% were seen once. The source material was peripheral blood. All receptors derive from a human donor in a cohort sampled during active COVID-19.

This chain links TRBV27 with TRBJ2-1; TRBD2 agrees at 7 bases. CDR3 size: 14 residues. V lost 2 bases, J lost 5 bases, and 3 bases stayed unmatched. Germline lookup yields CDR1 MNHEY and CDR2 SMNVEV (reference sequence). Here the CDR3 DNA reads TGTGCCAGCAGTTTACACGGGGGGAACAATGAGCAGTTCTTC. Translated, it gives CASSLHGGNNEQFF.

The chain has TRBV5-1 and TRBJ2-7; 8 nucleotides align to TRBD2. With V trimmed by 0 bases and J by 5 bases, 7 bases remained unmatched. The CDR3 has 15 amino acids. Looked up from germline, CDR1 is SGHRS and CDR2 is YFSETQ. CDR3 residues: CASSLAGRVEDEQYF. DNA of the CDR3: TGCGCCAGCAGCTTGGCCGGGAGGGTGGAAGACGAGCAGTACTTC. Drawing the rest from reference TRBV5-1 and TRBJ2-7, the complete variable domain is KAGVTQTPRYLIKTRGQQVTLSCSPISGHRSVSWYQQTPGQGLQFLFEYFSETQRNKGNFPGRFSGRQFSNSRSEMNVSTLELGDSALYLCASSLAGRVEDEQYFGPGTRLTVT.

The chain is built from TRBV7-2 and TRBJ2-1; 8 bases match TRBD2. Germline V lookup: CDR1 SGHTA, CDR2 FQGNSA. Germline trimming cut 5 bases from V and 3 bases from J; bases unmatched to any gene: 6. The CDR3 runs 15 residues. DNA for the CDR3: TGTGCCAGCAGCGACGGGGCGGGAGGCTACAATGAGCAGTTCTTC. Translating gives CASSDGAGGYNEQFF.

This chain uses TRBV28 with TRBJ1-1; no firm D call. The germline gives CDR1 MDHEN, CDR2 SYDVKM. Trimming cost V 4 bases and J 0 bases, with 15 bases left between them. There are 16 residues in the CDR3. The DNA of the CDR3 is TGTGCCAGCAGTTCAAGGTTGGGCAGTATGAACACTGAAGCTTTCTTT. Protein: CASSSRLGSMNTEAFF. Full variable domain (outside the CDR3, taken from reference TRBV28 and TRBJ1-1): DVKVTQSSRYLVKRTGEKVFLECVQDMDHENMFWYRQDPGLGLRLIYFSYDVKMKEKGDIPEGYSVSREKKERFSLILESASTNQTSMYLCASSSRLGSMNTEAFFGQGTRLTVV.

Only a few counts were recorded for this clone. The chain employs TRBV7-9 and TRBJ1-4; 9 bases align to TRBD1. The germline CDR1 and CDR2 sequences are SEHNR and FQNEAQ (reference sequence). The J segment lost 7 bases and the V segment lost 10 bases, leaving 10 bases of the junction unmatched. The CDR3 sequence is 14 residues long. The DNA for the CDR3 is TGTGCCACTCGGCCACAGGGGGCCGGTGAAAAACTGTTTTTT. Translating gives CATRPQGAGEKLFF.